The 18 T cell receptor beta chains below were found in one sample sequenced in a study of blood T cell repertoires in COVID-19. Profiled with immunoSEQ multiplex PCR; TCRdb holds only in-frame clones, not every one. In the table there are over 350,000 clones, 88% of which are singletons. The sequencing input was PBMCs or T cells enriched from blood (not recorded which). The receptors stem from a woman under 30 who had recovered from COVID-19.

V gene TRBV7-9 combines with J gene TRBJ1-4, with 9 bases aligning to TRBD1. Unmatched junction bases numbered 12, after V lost 5 bases and J lost 2 bases. Per the germline V gene, CDR1 is SEHNR and CDR2 is FQNEAQ (reference sequence). The CDR3 is made up of 18 amino acids. The CDR3 region has the DNA TGTGCCAGCAGCATTTTCGGGACAGGGATTCCGACTAATGAAAAACTGTTTTTT. Translating it yields CASSIFGTGIPTNEKLFF.

The CDR3 coding sequence is TGTGCCAGCAGCCGCTGGACTAGCGGGGGATTAACAGATACGCAGTATTTT. Residues: CASSRWTSGGLTDTQYF. The chain employs TRBV5-4 and TRBJ2-3, with 13 bases fitting TRBD2. CDR1 SGHNT and CDR2 YYREEE come from the germline V gene (reference sequence). CDR3 length equals 17 residues. After removal of 4 bases from V and 3 bases from J, the junction contained 8 bases not matched to a gene. Variable domain in full (rest from reference TRBV5-4 and TRBJ2-3): ETGVTQSPTHLIKTRGQQVTLRCSSQSGHNTVSWYQQALGQGPQFIFQYYREEENGRGNFPPRFSGLQFPNYSSELNVNALELDDSALYLCASSRWTSGGLTDTQYFGPGTRLTVL.

The rearrangement uses TRBV28 and TRBJ1-2, with 7 positions matching TRBD1. The J segment lost 8 bases and the V segment lost 6 bases, leaving 3 bases of the junction unmatched. Per the germline V gene, CDR1 is MDHEN and CDR2 is SYDVKM. The CDR3 is 11 residues long. This chain's CDR3 is CASSSQGGYTF. CDR3 nucleotides: TGTGCCAGCAGCTCACAGGGGGGCTACACCTTC.

The chain is built from TRBV27 and TRBJ1-5; D perhaps matches TRBD1 (5 bases). The CDR3 has 14 amino acids. V lost 2 bases, J lost 2 bases, and 7 bases lay in between. Per the germline V gene, CDR1 is MNHEY and CDR2 is SMNVEV (reference sequence). This CDR3 is CASSLDSRNQPQHF. The CDR3 nucleotides read TGTGCCAGCAGTTTAGACAGTCGCAATCAGCCCCAGCATTTT.

The J gene is TRBJ1-2, the V gene TRBV28, with 8 bases that match TRBD1. Germline CDR1 reads MDHEN; CDR2 reads SYDVKM. Trimming removed 4 bases from V and 7 bases from J; junction bases left unmatched: 8. This CDR3 contains 14 residues. The CDR3 sequence is CASSWGRGLSGYTF. CDR3 nucleotides: TGTGCCAGCAGTTGGGGCAGGGGGCTGTCTGGCTACACCTTC.

The J gene is TRBJ1-1, the V gene TRBV14; D remains ambiguous. The germline V gene encodes CDR1 SGHDN and CDR2 FVKESK. This CDR3 has 13 amino acids. The V and J ends lost 5 bases and 5 bases respectively, with 12 bases between them. CDR3 loop: CASSFTGFTEAFF. The CDR3 DNA follows: TGTGCCAGCAGCTTTACGGGGTTTACTGAAGCTTTCTTT.

J is TRBJ1-1 and V is TRBV7-9; D is possibly TRBD1 (6 bases). The CDR3 has 15 amino acids. Germline CDR1 and CDR2: SEHNR and FQNEAQ (reference sequence). V gave up 5 bases and J gave up 2 bases, with 15 bases separating them. CDR3 nucleotide sequence: TGTGCCAGCAGCCCATGGGGGGGCGATAACACTGAAGCTTTCTTT. Translating it yields CASSPWGGDNTEAFF.

The J gene is TRBJ2-1, the V gene TRBV24-1; the D gene is possibly TRBD1 (5 bases). Per germline, CDR1 KGHDR and CDR2 SFDVKD. The CDR3 is 14 amino acids. V shed 4 bases and J shed 8 bases, with 14 bases lying between them. Here the CDR3 reads CATSDHRTSHEQFF. CDR3 sequence (DNA): TGTGCCACCAGTGACCATCGGACAAGCCATGAGCAGTTCTTC.

The chain has TRBV21-1 and TRBJ1-4; TRBD1, the D gene given by the table, was not confirmed from the DNA. TRBV21-1 is flagged as a pseudogene. CDR3 length: 19 residues. This CDR3 is CASSKSRSQGGTTNEKLFF. The CDR3, as DNA: TGTGCCAGCAGCAAATCCCGGTCCCAGGGGGGCACAACTAATGAAAAACTGTTTTTT.

The chain is built from TRBV7-3 and TRBJ2-5; possibly TRBD2 for D (7 bases). Trimming shortened V by 5 bases and J by 4 bases, and 17 bases separated the two germline ends. This CDR3 has 15 amino acids. Germline V gene sequence: CDR1 SGHTA, CDR2 FQGTGA. The CDR3 spells CASSRSVGGGETQYF. In DNA form, the CDR3 reads TGTGCCAGCAGCCGTAGTGTGGGAGGGGGAGAGACCCAGTACTTC. Looking up the rest from reference TRBV7-3 and TRBJ2-5 gives the full variable domain: GAGVSQTPSNKVTEKGKYVELRCDPISGHTALYWYRQSLGQGPEFLIYFQGTGAADDSGLPNDRFFAVRPEGSVSTLKIQRTERGDSAVYLCASSRSVGGGETQYFGPGTRLLVL.

J is TRBJ1-2 and V is TRBV6-5; tentative D call: TRBD1 (5 bases). The V and J ends lost 4 bases and 10 bases respectively, with 16 bases between them. CDR3 length: 13 residues. Germline assignment: CDR1 MNHEY and CDR2 SVGAGI. For the CDR3, the DNA is TGTGCCAGCAGTTCCAGGGAAACCGATTCCTACACCTTC. It translates to CASSSRETDSYTF.

Here the CDR3 reads CASRRRGGWGEAFF. The CDR3 coding sequence is TGTGCCAGCAGGCGCCGAGGGGGATGGGGTGAAGCTTTCTTT. The chain carries TRBV27 and TRBJ1-1; maybe TRBD1 (6 bases). Between the trimmed V and J ends, which lost 6 bases and 7 bases, there was a span of 18 bases. Germline loops: CDR1 MNHEY, CDR2 SMNVEV (reference sequence). This CDR3 comprises 14 residues.

The chain has TRBV6-5 and TRBJ1-1, with 7 bases matching TRBD1. The CDR3 spans 14 residues. Germline V CDR1 and CDR2: MNHEY, SVGAGI. Unmatched junction bases numbered 7, after V lost 6 bases and J lost 3 bases. The CDR3 reads CASRGYRGDTEAFF. The CDR3 nucleotides read TGTGCCAGCAGGGGGTACAGGGGTGACACTGAAGCTTTCTTT.

This clone occurred a few times. This rearrangement joins TRBV10-3 to TRBJ2-1, with 7 bases aligning to TRBD1. The V and J ends lost 4 bases and 8 bases, in that order; junction bases with no gene match: 14. Germline V lookup: CDR1 ENHRY, CDR2 SYGVKD. This CDR3 has 16 residues. The CDR3 protein is CAISGSGTAQGDEQFF. CDR3 in DNA: TGTGCCATCAGTGGGTCCGGGACAGCCCAGGGGGATGAGCAGTTCTTC.

V usage is TRBV6-5 and J usage is TRBJ2-4; 8 bases agree with TRBD1. The length of the CDR3 is 13 residues. Germline V gene sequence: CDR1 MNHEY, CDR2 SVGAGI. V lost 6 bases and J lost 8; bases outside the gene matches: 6. The CDR3 reads CASSRDRLDIQYF. The CDR3 nucleotides read TGTGCCAGCAGCCGGGACAGGCTCGACATTCAGTACTTC.

The gene calls are TRBV14 and TRBJ2-5; TRBD2 aligns across 11 bases. Per germline, CDR1 SGHDN and CDR2 FVKESK. The length of the CDR3 is 14 residues. J gave up 3 bases and V 5 bases, and 2 bases lay outside the gene matches. The CDR3 nucleotides read TGTGCCAGCAGCTGGGGACTAGCGGAAGAGACCCAGTACTTC. Amino acids: CASSWGLAEETQYF. The whole variable domain, remainder taken from reference TRBV14 and TRBJ2-5, is EAGVTQFPSHSVIEKGQTVTLRCDPISGHDNLYWYRRVMGKEIKFLLHFVKESKQDESGMPNNRFLAERTGGTYSTLKVQPAELEDSGVYFCASSWGLAEETQYFGPGTRLLVL.

About this clone: The same CDR3 can be traced to other DNA sequences in this sample. The chain carries TRBV9 and TRBJ2-7, with D perhaps matching TRBD2 (6 bases). CDR1 and CDR2 (germline): SGDLS, YYNGEE. The CDR3 runs 16 residues. V was clipped by 0 bases and J by 3 bases, with 16 bases between them. CDR3 nucleotide sequence: TGTGCCAGCAGCGTAGAGTGGAACGGGGGAATCTACGAGCAGTACTTC. The encoded protein is CASSVEWNGGIYEQYF. The entire variable domain, with the rest obtained from reference TRBV9 and TRBJ2-7, is as follows: DSGVTQTPKHLITATGQRVTLRCSPRSGDLSVYWYQQSLDQGLQFLIQYYNGEERAKGNILERFSAQQFPDLHSELNLSSLELGDSALYFCASSVEWNGGIYEQYFGPGTRLTVT.

This clone showed up just a few times. This chain joins TRBV4-1 and TRBJ1-1; 7 bases match TRBD1. Germline V CDR1 and CDR2: MGHRA, YSYEKL. J gave up 2 bases and V 0 bases, and 6 bases lay outside the gene matches. This CDR3 is built from 16 residues. CDR3 amino acids: CASSQDPDRVNTEAFF. CDR3 DNA sequence: TGCGCCAGCAGCCAAGACCCCGACAGGGTAAACACTGAAGCTTTCTTT.